This TCR beta chain was obtained from a study of blood T cell repertoires in COVID-19. Per the original data handling: Reference gene primer amplification yielded estimated nucleated cell counts. Sequenced by immunoSEQ multiplex PCR; TCRdb stores in-frame clones only, minus some. V and J calls and clone size follow that table, whereas D and trimming were derived from the DNA. The sample holds approximately 350,000 clones; around four fifths are singletons and the top ten take approximately 5.4%. This study enrolled people aged about 18 to 100 from about two dozen US geographic areas. Clinical histories supplied by participants themselves formed the basis of cohort assignment. Two negative PCRs, clearance, or symptom resolution characterized the recovered Cohort 3 donors. Trimming took off 4 bases at V and 0 bases at J, with 9 bases between the two ends. The length of the CDR3 is 14 residues. Germline V CDR1 and CDR2: LGHDT, YNNKEL (reference sequence).

The chain joins TRBV3-1 (or the pseudogene TRBV3-2) to TRBJ1-1, with D perhaps TRBD1 (6 bases). Sequencing was performed on PBMCs or T cells enriched from blood (not recorded which). This receptor was taken from a woman in her fifties or sixties who had recovered from COVID-19. This chain's CDR3 is CASSLGAVNTEAFF. CDR3 in DNA: TGTGCCAGCAGCCTGGGGGCAGTGAACACTGAAGCTTTCTTT.